The clone carrying this TCR beta chain was seen repeatedly, ten times or more. Its target is not known. The sample originates from a study of breast tumors, draining lymph nodes, adjacent tissues. Samples came from axillary lymph nodes draining the breast cancer. This CDR3 has 19 residues. Germline V gene sequence: CDR1 MNHEY, CDR2 SVGAGI. Losses at the gene ends were 2 bases for V and 4 bases for J; bases not matched to a gene: 15. Study outcomes and limitations: Most tumor T cells seemingly derive from lymph node, then expand in tumor. The lymph node origin of tumor T cells was framed as consistent with a hypothesis, not demonstrated. Tumor and nontumor repertoires were significantly more similar in luminal-like than in basal-like breast cancer. Tumors had less TCR diversity than lymph nodes, more than nontumor tissue.

In TCRdb, the multiplex PCR reads were re-called with MiXCR into one record per CDR3 protein. The sample records roughly 80,000 distinct CDR3 sequences, roughly 19% being singletons. Sequencing was done on a sample of axillary lymph node tissue. This sequence joins TRBV6-5 and TRBJ2-2; 8 bases fit TRBD1. This clonotype was obtained from a female donor with breast cancer. Some clones in this sample may be carry-over from other donors' samples. CDR3 sequence reads: CASSYGLPGQGSSTGELFF. For the CDR3, the DNA is TGTGCCAGCAGTTACGGTCTGCCCGGACAGGGAAGTTCCACCGGGGAGCTGTTTTTT.